Presented here are 18 T cell receptor beta chains from one specimen sequenced in a study of shared clonotypes between healthy human individuals. CD45RO-negative CD8 cells positively selected for CCR7 made up the naive population, which excluded terminally differentiated effector memory CD45RA+ cells. Produced via immunoSEQ multiplex PCR; TCRdb's table is partial and in-frame only. The table lists 2 million to 2.5 million clones, less than 95% of them singletons. Sample: naive CD8+ T cells sorted from blood. Receptors were obtained from a man younger than 35 in good health.

The rearrangement links TRBV4-1 to TRBJ2-2; 8 bases are shared with TRBD2. Unmatched junction bases numbered 13, after V lost 0 bases and J lost 4 bases. This CDR3 is 19 amino acids long. Per germline, CDR1 MGHRA and CDR2 YSYEKL. The CDR3 reads CASSQDGEAGDGITGELFF. The CDR3, as DNA: TGCGCCAGCAGCCAAGATGGGGAAGCGGGAGACGGTATCACCGGGGAGCTGTTTTTT.

This clone was observed once. The chain uses TRBV9 and TRBJ2-1; 11 bases align to TRBD2. The CDR3 contains 13 residues. Germline V lookup: CDR1 SGDLS, CDR2 YYNGEE. Trimming removed 4 bases from V and 9 bases from J; junction bases left unmatched: 3. The CDR3 nucleotides read TGTGCCAGCAGCATGACTAGCGGGATTGAGCAGTTCTTC. It codes for CASSMTSGIEQFF.

The gene calls are TRBV29-1 and TRBJ2-1, with 7 bases that match TRBD2. V gave up 7 bases and J gave up 9 bases; unmatched junction bases: 3. CDR1 is SQVTM and CDR2 is ANQGSEA in the germline V gene. This CDR3 is built from 10 residues. The CDR3 sequence is CSGLAGEQFF. Written as DNA, the CDR3 is TGCAGCGGACTAGCTGGTGAGCAGTTCTTC.

This clone was recorded once. The chain has TRBV7-9 and TRBJ1-4; maybe TRBD1 (5 bases). The V end lost 5 bases, the J end lost 4 bases, and 14 bases lay between the germline ends. CDR3 length: 15 residues. Per germline, CDR1 SEHNR and CDR2 FQNEAQ (reference sequence). DNA for the CDR3: TGTGCCAGCAGCCCCCCGGGACGGTTTAATGAAAAACTGTTTTTT. This sequence encodes CASSPPGRFNEKLFF. Together with reference TRBV7-9 and TRBJ1-4, the CDR3 gives the full variable domain: DTGVSQNPRHKITKRGQNVTFRCDPISEHNRLYWYRQTLGQGPEFLTYFQNEAQLEKSRLLSDRFSAERPKGSFSTLEIQRTEQGDSAMYLCASSPPGRFNEKLFFGSGTQLSVL.

The chain carries TRBV5-1 and TRBJ2-7; the D is unclear. With 4 bases removed from V and 2 bases from J, the gap between germline ends came to 19 bases. Germline V gene lookup returns CDR1 SGHRS and CDR2 YFSETQ. The CDR3 consists of 16 residues. The CDR3 region is CASSPEMTFSPYEQYF. CDR3 DNA: TGCGCCAGCAGCCCCGAAATGACATTCTCCCCCTACGAGCAGTACTTC.

This chain links TRBV2 with TRBJ2-1; 12 nucleotides align to TRBD2. Germline loops: CDR1 SNHLY, CDR2 FYNNEI. V lost 5 bases and J lost 0; bases outside the gene matches: 20. The CDR3 has 22 residues. The CDR3 DNA is TGTGCCAGCAGTTTGCCCTTATTACTAGCGGGAGGACACCCGAGCTCCTACAATGAGCAGTTCTTC. It encodes CASSLPLLLAGGHPSSYNEQFF.

CDR3 in DNA: TGTGCCAGCAGCCAAGGACTAGCGGGTTACAATGAGCAGTTCTTC. It encodes CASSQGLAGYNEQFF. J is TRBJ2-1 and V is TRBV7-9; 11 nucleotides align to TRBD2. Germline CDR1 reads SEHNR; CDR2 reads FQNEAQ (reference sequence). There are 15 residues in the CDR3. The ends lost 5 bases at V and 4 bases at J; junction bases unmatched: 4.

The genes are TRBV5-1 and TRBJ1-2; TRBD1 might be the D (6 bases). The germline CDR1 and CDR2 sequences are SGHRS and YFSETQ. CDR3 length: 13 residues. V lost 0 bases, J lost 8 bases, and 11 bases lay in between. The CDR3 sequence is CASSLGGAQGYTF. DNA of the CDR3: TGCGCCAGCAGCTTGGGGGGGGCGCAAGGCTACACCTTC.

This chain uses TRBV30 with TRBJ1-1, with a tentative D call TRBD1 (6 bases). Germline CDR1 reads GTSNPN; CDR2 reads SVGIG (reference sequence). V lost 8 bases, J lost 1 base, and 14 bases lay in between. The CDR3 runs 13 residues. The CDR3 DNA sequence: TGTGCCGCGTCGCTGGGACAGAACACTGAAGCTTTCTTT. Translation gives CAASLGQNTEAFF.

The chain couples TRBV6-5 to TRBJ1-1; TRBD1 agrees at 10 bases. The ends lost 10 bases at V and 3 bases at J; junction bases unmatched: 5. Germline CDR1 is MNHEY and CDR2 is SVGAGI. This CDR3 contains 13 residues. The CDR3 sequence: CATRTGGYTEAFF. The CDR3 coding sequence is TGTGCCACCCGGACAGGGGGGTACACTGAAGCTTTCTTT.

The rearrangement links TRBV4-1 to TRBJ2-3; D is possibly TRBD2 (5 bases). The CDR3 runs 15 residues. The V gene's germline CDR1 is MGHRA and CDR2 YSYEKL. V was shortened by 0 bases and J by 0 bases, with 7 bases between the two germline ends. The CDR3 loop reads CASSQDDYSTDTQYF. In DNA, the CDR3 is TGCGCCAGCAGCCAAGACGACTACAGCACAGATACGCAGTATTTT.

The gene calls are TRBV19 and TRBJ2-7, with TRBD1 as a possible D gene (5 bases). The CDR3 loop spans 16 amino acids. Per the germline V gene, CDR1 is LNHDA and CDR2 is SQIVND (reference sequence). V was cut by 3 bases and J by 5 bases, with 20 bases left in between. The CDR3 bases are TGTGCCAGTAGTATTGGGGCAGGCGAAATGGGGCACGAGCAGTACTTC. It is translated as CASSIGAGEMGHEQYF.

This chain connects TRBV5-8 to TRBJ2-1; TRBD2 matches 14 bases. The CDR3 has 17 residues. With 4 bases clipped from V and 6 bases from J, the junction kept 9 bases outside the gene matches. CDR1 is SGHTS, CDR2 YDEGEE, per germline. The CDR3 spells CASSRPGLAGDPNEQFF. The CDR3 DNA reads as TGTGCCAGCAGCCGTCCGGGACTAGCGGGAGACCCCAATGAGCAGTTCTTC.

As to this clone: Other DNA sequences within the sample encode an identical CDR3. The genes are TRBV4-1 and TRBJ1-2; D is undetermined. The V and J ends lost 0 bases and 4 bases respectively, with 6 bases between them. The CDR3 runs 13 residues. The V gene's germline CDR1 is MGHRA and CDR2 YSYEKL. The CDR3 DNA reads TGCGCCAGCAGCCAAGATGGTTCCTATGGCTACACCTTC. It translates to CASSQDGSYGYTF.

Concerning this clone itself: The sample holds other DNA sequences that translate to the same CDR3. This chain joins TRBV6-5 and TRBJ2-7; possibly TRBD1 or TRBD2 for D (5 bases each). V dropped 0 bases and J dropped 2 bases, with 14 bases sitting between them. Germline CDR1 is MNHEY and CDR2 is SVGAGI. The length of the CDR3 is 16 residues. CDR3 bases: TGTGCCAGCAGTTACTCGAGCGGACAAAAAACCTACGAGCAGTACTTC. This encodes CASSYSSGQKTYEQYF.

This chain uses TRBV27 with TRBJ1-1, with D possibly matching TRBD1 (5 bases). V was cut by 6 bases and J by 3 bases, with 14 bases left in between. Germline V gene sequence: CDR1 MNHEY, CDR2 SMNVEV (reference sequence). The CDR3 is 14 residues long. CDR3 nucleotide sequence: TGTGCCAGCAGAACTGGTTTGGGGGACACTGAAGCTTTCTTT. Amino acids: CASRTGLGDTEAFF.

This clone was seen only once. The chain is built from TRBV9 and TRBJ2-1; D unresolved. The V gene's germline CDR1 is SGDLS and CDR2 YYNGEE. This CDR3 is built from 14 residues. Between the trimmed V and J ends, which lost 0 bases and 5 bases, there was a span of 9 bases. The CDR3 region has the DNA TGTGCCAGCAGCGTAGACCTGTCAGACAATGAGCAGTTCTTC. Translating it yields CASSVDLSDNEQFF.

As regards this clone: Other DNA sequences in this specimen translate into the identical CDR3. This rearrangement joins TRBV19 to TRBJ1-2; D ambiguous. CDR3 size: 11 residues. Trimming removed 3 bases from V and 5 bases from J, with 4 bases in between. Germline CDR1 reads LNHDA; CDR2 reads SQIVND (reference sequence). The CDR3: CASSIGYGYTF. As DNA, the CDR3 is TGTGCCAGTAGTATCGGGTATGGCTACACCTTC.